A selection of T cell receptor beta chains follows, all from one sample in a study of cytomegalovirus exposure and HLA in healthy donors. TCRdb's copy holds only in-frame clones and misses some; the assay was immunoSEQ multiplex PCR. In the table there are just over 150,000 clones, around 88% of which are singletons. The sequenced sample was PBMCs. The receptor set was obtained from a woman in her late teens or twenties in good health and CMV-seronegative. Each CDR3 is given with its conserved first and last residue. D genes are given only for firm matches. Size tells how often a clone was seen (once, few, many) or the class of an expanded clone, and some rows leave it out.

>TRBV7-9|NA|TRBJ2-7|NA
CASSRVARGPSSYEQYF
TGTGCCAGCAGCCGCGTCGCCCGAGGTCCCAGCTCCTACGAGCAGTACTTC
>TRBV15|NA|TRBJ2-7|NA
CATSRPEGSYEQYF
TGTGCCACCAGCAGGCCGGAGGGATCCTACGAGCAGTACTTC
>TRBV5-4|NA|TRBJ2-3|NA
CASSLVGVNTQYF
TGTGCCAGCAGCTTGGTCGGGGTAAATACGCAGTATTTT
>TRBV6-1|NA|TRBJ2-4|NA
CASRAGANNIQYF
TGTGCCAGCCGGGCGGGGGCCAACAACATTCAGTACTTC
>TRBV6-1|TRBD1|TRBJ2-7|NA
CASRSTGTGWVEQYF
TGTGCCAGCAGGAGTACCGGGACAGGGTGGGTCGAGCAGTACTTC
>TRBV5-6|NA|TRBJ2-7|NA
CASNPVSTLYEQYF
TGTGCCAGCAACCCCGTCTCAACTTTATACGAGCAGTACTTC
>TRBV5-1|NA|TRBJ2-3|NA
CASSLAGSGSTDTQYF
TGCGCCAGCAGCTTGGCCGGGTCCGGGAGCACAGATACGCAGTATTTT
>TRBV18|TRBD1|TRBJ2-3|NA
CASSLRDPGQESTDTQYF
TGTGCCAGCTCCCTAAGAGATCCGGGACAGGAAAGCACAGATACGCAGTATTTT
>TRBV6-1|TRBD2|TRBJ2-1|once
CASGTSGGPYNEQFF
TGTGCCAGCGGTACTAGCGGGGGCCCCTACAATGAGCAGTTCTTC
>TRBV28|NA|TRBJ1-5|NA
CASSRDTFGNQPQHF
TGTGCCAGCAGCCGCGACACATTTGGCAATCAGCCCCAGCATTTT
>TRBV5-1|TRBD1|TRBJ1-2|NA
CASSFLGQGADGYTF
TGCGCCAGCAGCTTCCTCGGACAGGGGGCTGATGGCTACACCTTC
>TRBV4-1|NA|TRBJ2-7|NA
CASSQGQPAGEQYF
TGCGCCAGCAGCCAAGGACAACCGGCAGGCGAGCAGTACTTC
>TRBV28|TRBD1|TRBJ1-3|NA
CASSTPQGFSGNTIYF
TGTGCCAGCAGTACCCCACAGGGGTTCTCTGGAAACACCATATATTTT
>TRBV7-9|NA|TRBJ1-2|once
CASSSGGVFGYTF
TGTGCCAGCAGTTCCGGAGGGGTCTTCGGCTACACCTTC
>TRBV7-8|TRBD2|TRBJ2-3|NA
CASSSSGRAADTQYF
TGTGCCAGCAGCTCCAGCGGGAGGGCCGCAGATACGCAGTATTTT
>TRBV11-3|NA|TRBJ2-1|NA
CASSLEPEGEQFF
TGTGCCAGCAGCTTAGAACCGGAGGGTGAGCAGTTCTTC
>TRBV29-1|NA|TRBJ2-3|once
CSVPIGGTADTQYF
TGCAGCGTTCCTATCGGGGGTACGGCAGATACGCAGTATTTT
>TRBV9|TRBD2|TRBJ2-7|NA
CASSDGTSVVYEQYF
TGTGCCAGCAGCGACGGGACTAGCGTGGTCTACGAGCAGTACTTC
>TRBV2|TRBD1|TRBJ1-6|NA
CASSAGQLNSPLHF
TGTGCCAGCAGTGCGGGACAGCTAAATTCACCCCTCCACTTT
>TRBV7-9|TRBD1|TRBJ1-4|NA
CASSEGQGSEKLFF
TGTGCCAGCAGCGAGGGACAGGGTAGTGAAAAACTGTTTTTT
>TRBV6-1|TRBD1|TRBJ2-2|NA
CASSGGTGTELQAGELFF
TGTGCCAGCAGTGGGGGGACAGGCACCGAACTTCAGGCCGGGGAGCTGTTTTTT
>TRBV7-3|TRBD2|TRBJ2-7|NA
CASSLGLVFEQYF
TGTGCCAGCAGCTTGGGACTAGTCTTTGAGCAGTACTTC
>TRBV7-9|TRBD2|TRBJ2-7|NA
CASSQLAGGIEQYF
TGTGCCAGCAGTCAACTAGCGGGAGGAATCGAGCAGTACTTC
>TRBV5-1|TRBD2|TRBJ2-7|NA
CASSLGTSGGSSYEQYF
TGCGCCAGCAGCTTGGGGACTAGCGGGGGGAGCTCCTACGAGCAGTACTTC
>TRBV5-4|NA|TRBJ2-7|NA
CASSGGGGGLYEQYF
TGTGCCAGCAGCGGGGGTGGGGGGGGCCTCTACGAGCAGTACTTC
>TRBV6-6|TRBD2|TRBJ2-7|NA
CASTLGPSGAYEQYF
TGTGCCAGCACTCTAGGGCCTAGCGGAGCCTACGAGCAGTACTTC
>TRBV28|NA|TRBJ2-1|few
CATRHRGQFF
TGTGCCACCAGACATAGGGGGCAGTTCTTC
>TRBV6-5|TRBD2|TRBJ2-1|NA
CASSYAQTSGLQQFF
TGTGCCAGCAGTTACGCCCAGACTAGCGGCCTACAGCAGTTCTTC
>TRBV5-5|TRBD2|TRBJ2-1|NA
CASSLLAGAYNEQFF
TGTGCCAGCAGCTTACTAGCGGGAGCATACAATGAGCAGTTCTTC
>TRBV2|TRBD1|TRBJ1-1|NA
CASKGQAVQEAFF
TGTGCCAGCAAGGGACAGGCGGTGCAGGAAGCTTTCTTT
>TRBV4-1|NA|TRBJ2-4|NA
CASSQYTLGRVKNIQYF
TGCGCCAGCAGCCAATATACCCTGGGCAGGGTAAAAAACATTCAGTACTTC
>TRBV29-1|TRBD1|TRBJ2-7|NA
CSAGQASYEQYF
TGCAGCGCTGGACAGGCTTCCTACGAGCAGTACTTC
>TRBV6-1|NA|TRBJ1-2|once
CASTMGHRCTF
TGTGCCAGCACCATGGGACATCGGTGCACCTTC
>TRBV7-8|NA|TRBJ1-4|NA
CASRDGGNEKLFF
TGTGCCAGCAGGGACGGGGGTAATGAAAAACTGTTTTTT
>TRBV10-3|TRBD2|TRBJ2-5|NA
CATTETSGQETQYF
TGTGCCACCACCGAGACTAGCGGGCAAGAGACCCAGTACTTC
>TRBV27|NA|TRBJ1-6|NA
CASSLRVLSSPLHF
TGTGCCAGCAGCCTCAGGGTCCTGAGTTCACCCCTCCACTTT
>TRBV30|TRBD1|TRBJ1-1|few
CAWDTDRATEAFF
TGTGCCTGGGACACAGACAGGGCCACTGAAGCTTTCTTT
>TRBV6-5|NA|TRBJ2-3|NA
CASSIQFSPTDTQYF
TGTGCCAGCAGTATCCAGTTTTCCCCCACAGATACGCAGTATTTT
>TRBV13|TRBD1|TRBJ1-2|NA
CASSSEGGWGQSPYGYTF
TGTGCCAGCAGCTCAGAGGGTGGTTGGGGACAGAGTCCCTATGGCTACACCTTC
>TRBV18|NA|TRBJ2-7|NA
CASSPKTGLSSYEQYF
TGTGCCAGCTCACCGAAGACAGGTCTTTCCTCCTACGAGCAGTACTTC
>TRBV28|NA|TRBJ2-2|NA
CASSLRGFRTGELFF
TGTGCCAGCAGTTTACGGGGATTTAGGACCGGGGAGCTGTTTTTT
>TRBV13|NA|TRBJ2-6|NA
CASSLGQNSGANVLTF
TGTGCCAGCAGCTTAGGCCAAAACTCTGGGGCCAACGTCCTGACTTTC
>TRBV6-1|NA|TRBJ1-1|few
CASRFRQGRTEAFF
TGTGCCAGCCGATTCCGGCAGGGAAGGACTGAAGCTTTCTTT
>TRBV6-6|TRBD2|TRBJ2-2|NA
CAVLAGTGELFF
TGTGCCGTCCTAGCGGGGACCGGGGAGCTGTTTTTT
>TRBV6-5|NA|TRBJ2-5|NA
CASRNSDRQETQYF
TGTGCCAGCAGAAATTCGGACAGACAAGAGACCCAGTACTTC
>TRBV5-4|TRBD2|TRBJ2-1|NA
CASSYSGRADVNEQFF
TGTGCCAGCAGCTACAGCGGGAGGGCCGATGTAAATGAGCAGTTCTTC
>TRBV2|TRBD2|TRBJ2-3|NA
CATASGRGTDTQYF
TGTGCCACCGCTAGCGGGAGAGGGACAGATACGCAGTATTTT
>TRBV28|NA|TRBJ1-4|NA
CASMDGGEATNEKLFF
TGTGCCAGCATGGATGGGGGGGAGGCAACTAATGAAAAACTGTTTTTT
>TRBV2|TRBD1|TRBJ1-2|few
CASLGQGAGGYTF
TGTGCCAGCCTTGGACAGGGGGCAGGCGGCTACACCTTC
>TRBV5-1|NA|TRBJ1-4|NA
CASSTGVVGEKLFF
TGCGCCAGCAGTACGGGGGTGGTTGGAGAAAAACTGTTTTTT
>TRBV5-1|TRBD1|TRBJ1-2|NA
CASSGTGGIEGYPF
TGCGCCAGCAGCGGGACAGGGGGGATTGAAGGCTACCCCTTC
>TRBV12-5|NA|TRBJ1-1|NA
CASGLYLSGTEAFF
TGTGCTAGTGGTTTGTACCTGTCGGGCACTGAAGCTTTCTTT
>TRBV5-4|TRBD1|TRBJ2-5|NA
CASRDGQGMETQYF
TGTGCCAGCAGGGACGGACAGGGTATGGAGACCCAGTACTTC